What follows are 29 T cell receptor beta chains derived from one specimen sequenced in a study of blood T cells in healthy people across ages. A sample-barcoded 5' primer and a J-beta primer mix were used in a second PCR of roughly 7 to 11 cycles. TCRdb fed the 5' RACE reads into MiXCR, producing one record per CDR3 protein. Of around 670,000 distinct CDR3 sequences listed, 25% to 35% are singletons. Sequenced input: blood. The origin of the receptors is a woman aged 80 or over in good health.

As concerns this clonotype: This may come from a read error, since a much larger clone is one base off. This rearrangement joins TRBV4-3 to TRBJ1-2; D is perhaps TRBD1 (6 bases). The CDR3 consists of 14 residues. CDR1 LGHNA and CDR2 YSLEER come from the germline V gene. CDR3 region: CASSQEGRGYDYTF. The CDR3 nucleotides are TGCGCCAGCAGCCAAGAGGGCAGGGGCTATGACTACACCTTC.

V is TRBV7-2 and J is TRBJ2-6; 8 bases match TRBD2. The CDR3 runs to 16 residues. CDR1 is SGHTA, CDR2 FQGNSA, per germline. V shed 4 bases and J 2 bases; nucleotides not matched to a gene: 4. The CDR3 is CASSSTGGAGANVLTF. CDR3 DNA: TGTGCCAGCAGCTCAACGGGGGGGGCTGGGGCCAACGTCCTGACTTTC. The full variable domain, with the rest looked up from reference TRBV7-2 and TRBJ2-6, is GAGVSQSPSNKVTEKGKDVELRCDPISGHTALYWYRQSLGQGLEFLIYFQGNSAPDKSGLPSDRFSAERTGGSVSTLTIQRTQQEDSAVYLCASSSTGGAGANVLTFGAGSRLTVL.

The table lists this clonotype with many counts. V usage is TRBV20-1 and J usage is TRBJ2-3; the match to TRBD2 covers 10 bases. Germline CDR1 reads DFQATT; CDR2 reads SNEGSKA (reference sequence). Germline trimming cut 6 bases from V and 2 bases from J; bases unmatched to any gene: 11. The CDR3 extends over 16 amino acids. CDR3 protein: CSAPYLAGGSTDTQYF. DNA of the CDR3: TGCAGTGCCCCCTACTTAGCGGGGGGTTCCACAGATACGCAGTATTTT.

At least ten counts were recorded for this clonotype. The chain is built from TRBV20-1 and TRBJ2-4, with 7 bases identical to TRBD2. Germline loops: CDR1 DFQATT, CDR2 SNEGSKA (reference sequence). This CDR3 region has 15 residues. J was trimmed by 1 base and V by 5 bases; bases with no gene match: 8. The CDR3 region is CSAGGLVRAKNIQYF. The CDR3 DNA is TGCAGTGCTGGAGGACTAGTGAGGGCCAAAAACATTCAGTACTTC.

A note on this clonotype: This sequence may be a read error, since a much larger clone differs from it by one base. The rearrangement joins TRBV2 to TRBJ2-3, with D unresolved. CDR3 length equals 11 residues. Germline lookup yields CDR1 SNHLY and CDR2 FYNNEI. The chain's CDR3 is CTSKFTDTQYF. CDR3 in DNA: TGTACCAGCAAGTTCACAGATACGCAGTATTTT.

This clonotype was picked up a small number of times. V is TRBV30 and J is TRBJ2-7; possibly TRBD2 for D (6 bases). Trimming pared 3 bases from V and 4 bases from J, leaving 13 bases between. CDR3 length: 13 amino acids. Germline-derived CDR1 and CDR2 are GTSNPN and SVGIG (reference sequence). The CDR3 spells CAWSRDSPYEQYF. Written as DNA, the CDR3 is TGTGCCTGGAGCCGGGACTCCCCGTACGAGCAGTACTTC.

DNA of the CDR3: TGTGCCAGCAGCTTCACCAGTACTACTGAAGCTTTCTTT. This codes for CASSFTSTTEAFF. V gene TRBV7-3 combines with J gene TRBJ1-1; no clear D gene. Germline-derived CDR1 and CDR2 are SGHTA and FQGTGA. The CDR3 is 13 amino acids. Between the trimmed V and J ends, which lost 3 bases and 5 bases, there was a span of 10 bases.

The V call is TRBV12-5, the J call TRBJ2-5; the D gene is possibly TRBD1 (6 bases). Germline loops: CDR1 LGHNT, CDR2 FRNRAP. The CDR3 runs 16 residues. Trimming took 5 bases from V and 1 from J, leaving 17 bases between them. The CDR3 bases are TGTGCTAGTGGTCTAGGGACAAGGGGATTCCAAGAGACCCAGTACTTC. As protein: CASGLGTRGFQETQYF. The full variable domain, with the rest looked up from reference TRBV12-5 and TRBJ2-5, is DARVTQTPRHKVTEMGQEVTMRCQPILGHNTVFWYRQTMMQGLELLAYFRNRAPLDDSGMPKDRFSAEMPDATLATLKIQPSEPRDSAVYFCASGLGTRGFQETQYFGPGTRLLVL.

A remark on this clonotype: A much bigger clone sits one base away, suggesting this may be a read error. The chain carries TRBV29-1 and TRBJ2-1; 7 nucleotides line up with TRBD1. The J call may not be correct, given that the DNA end is closer to TRBJ2-7. The CDR3 contains 14 residues. Germline V lookup: CDR1 SQVTM, CDR2 ANQGSEA. The CDR3 is CSVEATGSYNEQYF. The CDR3 DNA sequence: TGCAGCGTTGAAGCGACAGGGTCCTACAATGAGCAGTACTTC.

This clonotype was seen only a few times. This chain joins TRBV20-1 and TRBJ2-5; TRBD1 aligns across 7 bases. This CDR3 is 14 amino acids long. The V gene end was trimmed by 1 base and the J gene end by 4 bases; junction bases not matched to a gene: 6. Per the germline V gene, CDR1 is DFQATT and CDR2 is SNEGSKA (reference sequence). CDR3 sequence: CSARVAGGGETQYF. CDR3 DNA sequence: TGCAGTGCTAGAGTGGCAGGGGGTGGAGAGACCCAGTACTTC.

This clonotype came up many times. The V gene is TRBV20-1, the J gene TRBJ1-2; D gene ambiguous. There are 13 residues in the CDR3. Germline values: CDR1 DFQATT, CDR2 SNEGSKA (reference sequence). Trimming stripped 0 bases from V and 2 bases from J, with 7 bases between. The CDR3: CSAREEGNYGYTF. CDR3 coding DNA: TGCAGTGCTAGAGAAGAGGGCAACTATGGCTACACCTTC.

This clonotype has a count of ten or more. The V call is TRBV5-5, the J call TRBJ1-1, with D tentatively TRBD1 (6 bases). The V gene's germline CDR1 is SGHKS and CDR2 YYEKEE (reference sequence). The CDR3 extends over 16 amino acids. V gave up 2 bases and J gave up 0 bases, with 14 bases separating them. CDR3 nucleotide sequence: TGTGCCAGCAGCTTTCGACAGGCCACTGTGAACACTGAAGCTTTCTTT. As protein: CASSFRQATVNTEAFF. The full variable domain, rest sourced from reference TRBV5-5 and TRBJ1-1, is DAGVTQSPTHLIKTRGQQVTLRCSPISGHKSVSWYQQVLGQGPQFIFQYYEKEERGRGNFPDRFSARQFPNYSSELNVNALLLGDSALYLCASSFRQATVNTEAFFGQGTRLTVV.

This clonotype occurred many times. The V call is TRBV20-1, the J call TRBJ1-5; D unclear. In germline, CDR1 is DFQATT, CDR2 SNEGSKA (reference sequence). V was cut by 3 bases and J by 2 bases, with 11 bases left in between. This CDR3 comprises 14 residues. The CDR3 bases are TGCAGTGCTAGTCCCCCCTCCCGCAATCAGCCCCAGCATTTT. The encoded protein is CSASPPSRNQPQHF.

V is TRBV5-1 and J is TRBJ2-4; 7 bases line up with TRBD2. After removal of 0 bases from V and 6 bases from J, the junction contained 12 bases not matched to a gene. CDR3 size: 17 residues. Germline V gene sequence: CDR1 SGHRS, CDR2 YFSETQ. The CDR3 region is CASSLEFWGGLRNIQYF. CDR3 sequence (DNA): TGCGCCAGCAGCTTGGAGTTTTGGGGAGGGCTGAGAAACATTCAGTACTTC.

This clonotype occurred many times. The rearrangement links TRBV6-5 to TRBJ2-7; possibly TRBD1 for D (6 bases). This CDR3 comprises 17 residues. Per the germline V gene, CDR1 is MNHEY and CDR2 is SVGAGI. V was cut by 0 bases and J by 0 bases, with 15 bases left in between. Here the CDR3 reads CASSYSFASGASYEQYF. The CDR3 nucleotides are TGTGCCAGCAGTTACTCGTTCGCGTCAGGGGCCTCCTACGAGCAGTACTTC.

Points on this clonotype: A much larger clone lies a single base off, so this may be a read error. In DNA, the CDR3 is TGCAGCGTTGTGTGGCGGACTAATGAGCAGTACTTC. Amino acids: CSVVWRTNEQYF. This sequence joins TRBV29-1 and TRBJ2-7; D possibly corresponds to TRBD2 (6 bases). Trimming took 4 bases from V and 7 from J, leaving 14 bases between them. Germline CDR1 is SQVTM and CDR2 is ANQGSEA. CDR3 size: 12 residues.

Many counts were recorded for this clonotype. The chain carries TRBV7-2 and TRBJ1-2; D gene unclear. Germline V CDR1 and CDR2: SGHTA, FQGNSA. CDR3 length equals 14 residues. Trimming cost V 2 bases and J 3 bases, with 10 bases left between them. CDR3 loop: CASSLNIGYYGYTF. The CDR3 region has the DNA TGTGCCAGCAGCTTAAATATAGGGTACTATGGCTACACCTTC.

This clonotype was picked up a small number of times. The J gene is TRBJ1-1, the V gene TRBV29-1; 8 bases fit TRBD1. The CDR3 totals 13 residues. The V segment lost 4 bases and the J segment 5 bases; nucleotides outside the gene matches: 6. CDR1 and CDR2 from the germline V gene are SQVTM and ANQGSEA. In nucleotides, the CDR3 is TGCAGCGTTGTCCAGGGGGCCGGGACTGAAGCTTTCTTT. Translated, it gives CSVVQGAGTEAFF.

This clonotype appeared many times. The chain links TRBV20-1 to TRBJ2-4; D is perhaps TRBD1 or TRBD2 (5 bases each). Trimming cost V 0 bases and J 6 bases, with 15 bases left between them. Germline CDR1 DFQATT, CDR2 SNEGSKA (reference sequence). This CDR3 contains 15 residues. CDR3 nucleotide sequence: TGCAGTGCTAGAGATAGTGAGGGTAGGGGAAACATTCAGTACTTC. Amino acid sequence: CSARDSEGRGNIQYF.

V and J are TRBV7-3 and TRBJ1-1, with TRBD1 as a possible D gene (6 bases). V shed 6 bases and J shed 7 bases, with 21 bases lying between them. The CDR3 covers 15 residues. Germline loops: CDR1 SGHTA, CDR2 FQGTGA. This CDR3 reads CASRTRQDRKNEAFF. The CDR3 coding sequence is TGTGCCAGCAGGACGCGACAGGACCGAAAGAATGAAGCTTTCTTT.

The chain links TRBV20-1 to TRBJ2-7; D is perhaps TRBD1 (5 bases). The CDR3 is 14 residues long. The V end lost 4 bases, the J end lost 1 base, and 14 bases lay between the germline ends. The germline gives CDR1 DFQATT, CDR2 SNEGSKA (reference sequence). The CDR3 loop is CSAKGRGFSYEQYF. The CDR3 nucleotides read TGCAGTGCTAAGGGGCGCGGTTTTTCCTACGAGCAGTACTTC.

Note on this clonotype: The junction departs from germline at one end; a sequencing error may be responsible. The chain combines TRBV20-1 with TRBJ1-6; D gene uncertain. Germline CDR1 is DFQATT and CDR2 is SNEGSKA (reference sequence). The CDR3 covers 14 residues. The CDR3: CSVRGRARNSPLHF. CDR3 nucleotides: TGCAGTGTTAGAGGCCGGGCCCGAAATTCACCCCTCCACTTT.

This clonotype was seen many times. The chain joins TRBV4-3 to TRBJ1-2, with D unclear. Germline loops: CDR1 LGHNA, CDR2 YSLEER. The CDR3 runs to 15 residues. Trimming cost V 0 bases and J 3 bases, with 11 bases left between them. The chain's CDR3 is CASSQDGGEDYGYTF. The CDR3 DNA follows: TGCGCCAGCAGCCAAGATGGCGGGGAAGACTATGGCTACACCTTC.

This clonotype was recorded many times. The rearrangement uses TRBV6-1 and TRBJ2-3; 7 bases align to TRBD2. V was pared by 6 bases and J by 0 bases, with 9 bases of the junction left unmatched. CDR1 MNHNS and CDR2 SASEGT come from the germline V gene. The CDR3 extends over 16 amino acids. DNA for the CDR3: TGTGCCAGCAGGCGAACGCCAGCGGGGAGCACAGATACGCAGTATTTT. It translates to CASRRTPAGSTDTQYF.

This clonotype was counted ten times or more. This chain joins TRBV30 and TRBJ1-2, with TRBD1 as a possible D gene (6 bases). The ends were cut back, 0 bases at V and 7 bases at J, with 21 bases in the middle. Germline lookup yields CDR1 GTSNPN and CDR2 SVGIG (reference sequence). The CDR3 spans 16 residues. The CDR3, as DNA: TGTGCCTGGAGTGTACGTGGGACAATCGCCTTTGGTGGCTACACCTTC. Protein product: CAWSVRGTIAFGGYTF.

This clonotype has just a few counts. Here the CDR3 DNA reads TGTGCCAGCAGCTTAGAATCTTGGGGGGGGCTGGGCACTGAAGCTTTCTTT. Translated: CASSLESWGGLGTEAFF. This rearrangement joins TRBV7-8 to TRBJ1-1; perhaps TRBD1 as D (6 bases). Germline CDR1 is SGHVS and CDR2 is FQNEAQ. CDR3 length: 17 residues. V dropped 1 base and J dropped 4 bases, with 19 bases sitting between them.

V gene TRBV19 combines with J gene TRBJ2-1, with D possibly TRBD2 on 6 matching bases. Germline CDR1 LNHDA, CDR2 SQIVND (reference sequence). The ends were cut back, 7 bases at V and 0 bases at J, with 19 bases in the middle. The CDR3 contains 17 residues. CDR3 bases: TGTGCCAGTACCCTATATGGGTTGACTAGCTCCTACAATGAGCAGTTCTTC. Translated, it gives CASTLYGLTSSYNEQFF.

This clonotype was detected only a few times. The gene calls are TRBV4-3 and TRBJ2-2; TRBD1 is a possible D gene (5 bases). The CDR3 sequence is 15 residues long. Germline V gives CDR1 LGHNA, CDR2 YSLEER. V gave up 2 bases and J gave up 7 bases, with 14 bases separating them. CDR3 sequence reads: CASSQQAGYNGELFF. The CDR3 nucleotides read TGCGCCAGCAGCCAACAGGCAGGGTATAACGGGGAGCTGTTTTTT.

This clonotype was detected many times. The chain links TRBV10-3 to TRBJ2-6; D uncertain. Germline loops: CDR1 ENHRY, CDR2 SYGVKD. The CDR3 loop spans 13 amino acids. The germline V and J ends were trimmed by 0 bases and 3 bases, with 0 bases remaining between them. The CDR3 sequence is CAISESGANVLTF. DNA of the CDR3: TGTGCCATCAGTGAGTCTGGGGCCAACGTCCTGACTTTC.